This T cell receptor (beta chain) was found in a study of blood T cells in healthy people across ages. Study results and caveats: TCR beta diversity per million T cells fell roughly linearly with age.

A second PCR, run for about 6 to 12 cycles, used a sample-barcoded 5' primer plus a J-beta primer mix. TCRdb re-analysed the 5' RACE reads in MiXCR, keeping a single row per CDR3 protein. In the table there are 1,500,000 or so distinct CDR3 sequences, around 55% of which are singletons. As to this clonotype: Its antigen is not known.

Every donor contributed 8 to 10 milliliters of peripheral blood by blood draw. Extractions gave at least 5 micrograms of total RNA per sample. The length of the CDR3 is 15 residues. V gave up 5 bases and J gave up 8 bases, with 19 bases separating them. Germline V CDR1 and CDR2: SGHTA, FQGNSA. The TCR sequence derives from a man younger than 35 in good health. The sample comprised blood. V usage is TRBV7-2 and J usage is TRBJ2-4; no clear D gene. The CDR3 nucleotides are TGTGCCAGCAGCCCCGACCTGACCCGGGTGGACATTCAGTACTTC. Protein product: CASSPDLTRVDIQYF.